Below, 8 T cell receptor beta chains from the same sample are listed, as sequenced in a study of blood T cell repertoires in COVID-19. Only in-frame clones appear in the TCRdb table, and some are missing; sequencing was by immunoSEQ multiplex PCR. The sample includes 150,000 to 200,000 clones, 70% to 90% of them seen just once. What was sequenced was peripheral blood. These receptors all come from a man aged 35 to 55 who had recovered from COVID-19.

This sequence joins TRBV5-6 and TRBJ2-4; 10 bases match TRBD1. Germline V lookup: CDR1 SGHDT, CDR2 YYEEEE. After removal of 3 bases from V and 7 bases from J, the junction contained 4 bases not matched to a gene. The CDR3 is 14 residues long. The DNA for the CDR3 is TGTGCCAGCAGCTCAAGACAGGGGGCGAACATTCAGTACTTC. Its protein is CASSSRQGANIQYF.

In its sample, this clone was seen once. The rearrangement links TRBV4-1 to TRBJ1-2, with 10 bases fitting TRBD1. CDR1 MGHRA and CDR2 YSYEKL come from the germline V gene. V was pared by 0 bases and J by 8 bases, with 6 bases of the junction left unmatched. This CDR3 contains 15 residues. Written as DNA, the CDR3 is TGCGCCAGCAGCCAAGAATCCGGGACAGGGGTAGGCTACACCTTC. It encodes CASSQESGTGVGYTF.

V gene TRBV5-4 combines with J gene TRBJ2-3; 14 nucleotides match TRBD2. Trimming at V came to 1 base and at J to 9 bases, leaving 1 base not matched to a gene. The CDR3 runs to 14 residues. In germline, CDR1 is SGHNT, CDR2 YYREEE (reference sequence). CDR3: CASSLRLAGGTQYF. The CDR3 DNA reads as TGTGCCAGCAGCTTGAGACTAGCGGGAGGGACGCAGTATTTT.

This chain uses TRBV24-1 with TRBJ2-2; D not resolved. From germline, CDR1 is KGHDR and CDR2 SFDVKD. The CDR3 runs to 12 residues. V dropped 4 bases and J dropped 7 bases, with 6 bases sitting between them. The CDR3 nucleotides read TGTGCCACCAGTGAGCTAGACGGGGAGCTGTTTTTT. The encoded protein is CATSELDGELFF.

The chain is built from TRBV15 and TRBJ1-1; the D is unclear. The germline V gene has CDR1 LNHNV and CDR2 YYDKDF (reference sequence). V lost 0 bases, J lost 4 bases, and 12 bases lay in between. The CDR3 covers 15 residues. The CDR3 nucleotides are TGTGCCACCAGCAGAGATCCTGGAGGGAGCACTGAAGCTTTCTTT. Translation: CATSRDPGGSTEAFF.

The rearrangement joins TRBV5-4 to TRBJ2-1; 11 bases align to TRBD1. Germline-derived CDR1 and CDR2 are SGHNT and YYREEE (reference sequence). V gave up 0 bases and J gave up 8 bases; unmatched junction bases: 7. The CDR3 is 16 amino acids. The CDR3, as DNA: TGTGCCAGCAGCTTGGCCCTGGGACAGGGGGTAGATGAGCAGTTCTTC. It is translated as CASSLALGQGVDEQFF.

The V and J genes are TRBV7-2 and TRBJ1-1, with 7 bases fitting TRBD1. CDR1 SGHTA and CDR2 FQGNSA come from the germline V gene. The CDR3 sequence is 14 residues long. J was trimmed by 1 base and V by 6 bases; bases with no gene match: 5. The CDR3 sequence is CASRAGTANTEAFF. CDR3 nucleotides: TGTGCCAGCAGGGCAGGGACAGCGAACACTGAAGCTTTCTTT.

V gene TRBV19 combines with J gene TRBJ2-6; 8 positions match TRBD1. The CDR3 contains 17 residues. The V segment lost 4 bases and the J segment 2 bases; nucleotides outside the gene matches: 7. Germline-derived CDR1 and CDR2 are LNHDA and SQIVND (reference sequence). CDR3 residues: CASSRLQGGAGANVLTF. The CDR3 DNA reads TGTGCCAGTAGTAGACTACAGGGGGGCGCTGGGGCCAACGTCCTGACTTTC.